Listed here are 8 T cell receptor beta chains from one sample, sequenced in a study of blood T cell repertoires in COVID-19. The repertoire was sequenced with immunoSEQ multiplex PCR; TCRdb's copy has only in-frame clones and lacks some. The sample carries around 120,000 clones, about four fifths recorded once. The sample comprised peripheral blood. These receptors came from a woman aged 80 or older with acute or convalescent COVID-19.

The gene calls are TRBV5-4 and TRBJ2-2, with D tentatively TRBD2 (5 bases). Germline V gives CDR1 SGHNT, CDR2 YYREEE (reference sequence). The V end lost 1 base, the J end lost 7 bases, and 8 bases lay between the germline ends. CDR3 length equals 13 residues. CDR3 DNA sequence: TGTGCCAGCAGCTTGTTCGAGGGCGGGGAGCTGTTTTTT. Translated: CASSLFEGGELFF.

The V call is TRBV28, the J call TRBJ1-5; the D gene is possibly TRBD1 (5 bases). Trimming pared 6 bases from V and 1 base from J, leaving 13 bases between. CDR1 is MDHEN and CDR2 is SYDVKM in the germline V gene. The CDR3 spans 15 residues. In DNA form, the CDR3 reads TGTGCCAGCAGATCCACAGGTTGGAGCAATCAGCCCCAGCATTTT. It encodes CASRSTGWSNQPQHF.

V usage is TRBV4-2 and J usage is TRBJ2-7, with 7 nucleotides matching TRBD1. The length of the CDR3 is 15 residues. V dropped 4 bases and J dropped 3; count of bases not matched to a gene: 9. CDR1 and CDR2 (germline): LGHNA, YNFKEQ. CDR3 loop: CASSLHPGQFYEQYF. CDR3 in DNA: TGTGCCAGCAGCCTCCACCCGGGACAGTTCTACGAGCAGTACTTC.

The rearrangement joins TRBV29-1 to TRBJ1-2, with 7 bases that match TRBD1. V lost 7 bases to trimming and J lost 7 bases; unmatched junction nucleotides: 9. The CDR3 has 12 residues. From germline, CDR1 is SQVTM and CDR2 ANQGSEA. The CDR3 reads CSAGTDRIGYTF. Written as DNA, the CDR3 is TGCAGCGCAGGGACAGACCGAATTGGCTACACCTTC.

This sequence joins TRBV4-2 and TRBJ2-5; D may be TRBD1 (6 bases). Trimming shortened V by 3 bases and J by 5 bases, and 16 bases separated the two germline ends. The germline V gene encodes CDR1 LGHNA and CDR2 YNFKEQ. The CDR3 length is 15 residues. As DNA, the CDR3 is TGTGCCAGCAGCCAGTCACAGGGCTCGCAGGAGACCCAGTACTTC. This translates into CASSQSQGSQETQYF.

V gene TRBV4-2 combines with J gene TRBJ1-2; 7 bases map to TRBD1. CDR1 and CDR2 (germline): LGHNA, YNFKEQ. This CDR3 is built from 14 residues. V dropped 2 bases and J dropped 5; count of bases not matched to a gene: 5. The CDR3 loop reads CASSQITGEYGYTF. The CDR3 bases are TGTGCCAGCAGCCAAATCACAGGGGAATATGGCTACACCTTC.

The CDR3 bases are TGTGCCAGCAGAGACGCGGCCCTAAGGGGAAAACTGTTTTTT. Its translation is CASRDAALRGKLFF. This chain joins TRBV11-2 and TRBJ1-4; D might be TRBD1 (5 bases). The V gene lost 6 bases and the J gene lost 10 bases, with 18 bases spanning the gap. CDR1 is SGHAT and CDR2 is FQNNGV in the germline V gene. The CDR3 is made up of 14 amino acids.

The DNA for the CDR3 is TGTGCCAGCAGCCCCCCCCCGGGGTTAAACTATGGCTACACCTTC. Protein: CASSPPPGLNYGYTF. The gene calls are TRBV14 and TRBJ1-2; D ambiguous. The CDR3 is made up of 15 amino acids. CDR1 is SGHDN and CDR2 is FVKESK in the germline V gene. V lost 4 bases and J lost 2, with 14 bases in between.